The 14 T cell receptor beta chains given below trace back to one sample, sequenced in a study of blood T cells in healthy people across ages. A sample-barcoded 5' primer and a J-beta primer mix were used in a second PCR of about 7 to 11 cycles. In TCRdb, the 5' RACE reads were re-called with MiXCR into one record per CDR3 protein. The table shows roughly 1,300,000 distinct CDR3 sequences, with roughly 60% occurring only once. Sequenced material: blood. These receptors all come from a man aged 18 to 29 in good health.

V is TRBV10-3 and J is TRBJ2-7; D possibly corresponds to TRBD2 (6 bases). Trimming left V 8 bases short and J 4 bases short, with 18 bases between. Germline loops: CDR1 ENHRY, CDR2 SYGVKD. The CDR3 spans 14 residues. CDR3 DNA: TGTGCCATCCGATGGGGAGGCGGCGAATACGAGCAGTACTTC. It is translated as CAIRWGGGEYEQYF.

The chain carries TRBV5-1 and TRBJ2-5; TRBD1 matches 9 bases. The germline CDR1 and CDR2 sequences are SGHRS and YFSETQ. This CDR3 has 16 residues. V dropped 4 bases and J dropped 0; count of bases not matched to a gene: 7. In nucleotides, the CDR3 is TGCGCCAGCAGCCGGACCGGACAGGGGTACCAAGAGACCCAGTACTTC. Amino acid sequence: CASSRTGQGYQETQYF.

The rearrangement uses TRBV20-1 and TRBJ1-2; TRBD1 agrees at 8 bases. Germline loops: CDR1 DFQATT, CDR2 SNEGSKA (reference sequence). The CDR3 loop spans 14 amino acids. The ends lost 3 bases at V and 4 bases at J; junction bases unmatched: 7. The CDR3 DNA sequence: TGCAGTGCTAGCCTCCAGGGACAGGTCTATGGCTACACCTTC. Protein product: CSASLQGQVYGYTF.

With regard to this clonotype: At one boundary the junction diverges from the germline segment, which might be a read error. The chain combines TRBV6-2 or TRBV6-3 with TRBJ1-1; TRBD1 might be the D (6 bases). Germline CDR1 reads MNHEY; CDR2 reads SVGEGT. CDR3 length equals 11 residues. CDR3 nucleotides: TGTGCCCGCAGCCAGGGGTCCGCTGCTTTCTTT. Translated: CARSQGSAAFF.

The chain uses TRBV4-3 and TRBJ2-7, with D uncertain. The germline gives CDR1 LGHNA, CDR2 YSLEER. V was shortened by 2 bases and J by 3 bases, with 17 bases between the two germline ends. The CDR3 sequence is 16 residues long. CDR3: CASSQSSLRPNYEQYF. Here the CDR3 DNA reads TGCGCCAGCAGCCAAAGTAGTCTTCGGCCCAACTACGAGCAGTACTTC.

This clonotype was detected only a few times. The chain carries TRBV3-1 and TRBJ2-6; the match to TRBD1 covers 7 bases. Germline-derived CDR1 and CDR2 are LGHDT and YNNKEL (reference sequence). The CDR3 runs 15 residues. J lost 1 base, V lost 8 bases, and 5 bases had no gene match. The CDR3 sequence is CASSKTGSGANVLTF. The CDR3 nucleotides are TGTGCCAGCTCGAAGACAGGGTCTGGGGCCAACGTCCTGACTTTC.

This clonotype appeared a few times. The gene calls are TRBV12-3 or TRBV12-4 and TRBJ2-5, with D tentatively TRBD2 (6 bases). The J call is uncertain, as TRBJ2-7 better fits the DNA end. The length of the CDR3 is 12 residues. In DNA form, the CDR3 reads TGTGCCAGCAGTTTTAGGAGGGGCGAGCAGTACTTC. Translation: CASSFRRGEQYF.

The V and J genes are TRBV4-1 and TRBJ1-5; 8 nucleotides align to TRBD1. The trim removed 1 base at V and 2 bases at J, leaving 13 bases unmatched. CDR3 length: 19 residues. CDR1 and CDR2 (germline): MGHRA, YSYEKL. CDR3 DNA sequence: TGCGCCAGCAGCCAAGCCTCCTCACAGGGGGGACGGCGCAATCAGCCCCAGCATTTT. This encodes CASSQASSQGGRRNQPQHF.

The CDR3 nucleotides read TGTGCCACCAGTCAGGGACCTCACTACGAGCAGTACTTC. Translation: CATSQGPHYEQYF. The V and J genes are TRBV24-1 and TRBJ2-7; D may match TRBD1 or TRBD2 (5 bases each). The germline V and J ends were trimmed by 6 bases and 3 bases, with 11 bases remaining between them. The CDR3 is 13 residues long. The germline gives CDR1 KGHDR, CDR2 SFDVKD.

The chain links TRBV28 to TRBJ1-2; D perhaps matches TRBD1 (5 bases). The CDR3 length is 13 residues. V lost 8 bases, J lost 5 bases, and 15 bases lay in between. Per the germline V gene, CDR1 is MDHEN and CDR2 is SYDVKM. This CDR3 reads CASRAAGQYGYTF. DNA of the CDR3: TGTGCCAGCCGAGCGGCAGGACAATATGGCTACACCTTC.

The chain couples TRBV7-9 to TRBJ1-5, with D tentatively TRBD1 (5 bases). Germline V gene data show CDR1 as SEHNR and CDR2 as FQNEAQ (reference sequence). V shed 1 base and J shed 5 bases, with 12 bases lying between them. The CDR3 runs 15 residues. The DNA of the CDR3 is TGTGCCAGCAGCTTAGTGGGGGGAGGGGATCAGCCCCAGCATTTT. This gives the protein CASSLVGGGDQPQHF.

The genes are TRBV27 and TRBJ2-3; D is unclear. The germline gives CDR1 MNHEY, CDR2 SMNVEV (reference sequence). The CDR3 has 12 amino acids. The V gene lost 6 bases and the J gene lost 8 bases, with 12 bases spanning the gap. The chain's CDR3 is CASSDPLGTQYF. CDR3 bases: TGTGCCAGCAGCGACCCGCTTGGTACGCAGTATTTT.

The V gene is TRBV4-3, the J gene TRBJ1-6, with a weak D call TRBD1 (5 bases). CDR3 size: 12 residues. CDR1 is LGHNA and CDR2 is YSLEER in the germline V gene. Trimming pared 0 bases from V and 13 bases from J, leaving 7 bases between. CDR3 sequence: CASSQDRGPLHF. The CDR3 region has the DNA TGCGCCAGCAGCCAAGATCGGGGGCCCCTCCACTTT.

J is TRBJ1-1 and V is TRBV2; D gene unclear. V gave up 6 bases and J gave up 6 bases, with 20 bases separating them. The CDR3 sequence is 15 residues long. Germline V gene lookup returns CDR1 SNHLY and CDR2 FYNNEI. The DNA of the CDR3 is TGTGCCAGCAGCTCTTCCCGAGGTAGAGGCGCTGAAGCTTTCTTT. Protein product: CASSSSRGRGAEAFF.